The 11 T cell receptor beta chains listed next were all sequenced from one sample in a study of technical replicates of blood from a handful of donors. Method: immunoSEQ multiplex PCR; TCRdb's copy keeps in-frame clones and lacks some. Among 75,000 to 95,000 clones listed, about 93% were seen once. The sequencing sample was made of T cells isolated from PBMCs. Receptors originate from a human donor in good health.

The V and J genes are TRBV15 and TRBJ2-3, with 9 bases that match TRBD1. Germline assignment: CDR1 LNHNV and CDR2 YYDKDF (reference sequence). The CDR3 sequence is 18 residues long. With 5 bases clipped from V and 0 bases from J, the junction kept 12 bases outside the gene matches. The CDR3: CATSGRTGARVSTDTQYF. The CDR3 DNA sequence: TGTGCCACCAGCGGACGGACAGGGGCGAGGGTTAGCACAGATACGCAGTATTTT.

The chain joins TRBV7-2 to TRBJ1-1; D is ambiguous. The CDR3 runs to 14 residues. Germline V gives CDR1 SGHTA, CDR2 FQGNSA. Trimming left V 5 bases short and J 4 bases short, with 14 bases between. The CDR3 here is CASSDLGAGTEAFF. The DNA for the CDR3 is TGTGCCAGCAGCGACCTGGGCGCGGGCACTGAAGCTTTCTTT.

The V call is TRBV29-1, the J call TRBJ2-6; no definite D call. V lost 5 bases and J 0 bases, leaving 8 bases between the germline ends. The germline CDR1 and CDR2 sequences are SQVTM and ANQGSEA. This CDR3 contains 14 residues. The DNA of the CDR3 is TGCAGCGTTCTTCGGAGCTCTGGGGCCAACGTCCTGACTTTC. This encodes CSVLRSSGANVLTF.

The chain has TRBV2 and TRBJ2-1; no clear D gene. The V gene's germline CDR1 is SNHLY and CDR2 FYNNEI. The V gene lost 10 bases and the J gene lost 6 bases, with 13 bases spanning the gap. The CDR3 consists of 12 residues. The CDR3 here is CATAADGNEQFF. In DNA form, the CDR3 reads TGTGCCACCGCGGCCGACGGCAATGAGCAGTTCTTC.

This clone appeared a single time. CDR3 bases: TGCGCCAGCAGCGCGTCCGGAAACATTCAGTACTTC. Translating it yields CASSASGNIQYF. The chain couples TRBV4-1 to TRBJ2-4; D not certain. Germline loops: CDR1 MGHRA, CDR2 YSYEKL. Trimming removed 5 bases at V and 6 bases at J, with 8 bases between. There are 12 residues in the CDR3.

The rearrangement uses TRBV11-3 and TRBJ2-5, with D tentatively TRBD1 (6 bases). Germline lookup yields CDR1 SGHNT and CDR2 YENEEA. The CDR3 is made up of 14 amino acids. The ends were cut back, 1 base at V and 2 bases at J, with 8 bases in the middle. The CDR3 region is CASSLVGGQETQYF. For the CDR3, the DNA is TGTGCCAGCAGCTTAGTAGGGGGACAAGAGACCCAGTACTTC.

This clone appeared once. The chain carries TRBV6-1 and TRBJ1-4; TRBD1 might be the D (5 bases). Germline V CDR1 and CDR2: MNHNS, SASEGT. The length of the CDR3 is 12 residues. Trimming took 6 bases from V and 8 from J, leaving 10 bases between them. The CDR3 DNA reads TGTGCCAGCAGCAGGGCAGAGGAAAAACTGTTTTTT. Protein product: CASSRAEEKLFF.

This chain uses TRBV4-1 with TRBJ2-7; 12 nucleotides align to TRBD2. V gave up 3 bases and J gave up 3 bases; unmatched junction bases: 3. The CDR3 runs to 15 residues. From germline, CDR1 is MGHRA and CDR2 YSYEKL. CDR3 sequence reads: CASSHRTSGNYEQYF. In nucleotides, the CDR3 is TGCGCCAGCAGCCACAGGACTAGCGGGAACTACGAGCAGTACTTC.

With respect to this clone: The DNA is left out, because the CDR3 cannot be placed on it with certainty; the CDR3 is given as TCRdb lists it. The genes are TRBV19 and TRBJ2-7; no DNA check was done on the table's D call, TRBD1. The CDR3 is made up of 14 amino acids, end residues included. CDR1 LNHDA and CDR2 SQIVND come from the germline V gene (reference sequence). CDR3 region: CASSILADRDEQYF.

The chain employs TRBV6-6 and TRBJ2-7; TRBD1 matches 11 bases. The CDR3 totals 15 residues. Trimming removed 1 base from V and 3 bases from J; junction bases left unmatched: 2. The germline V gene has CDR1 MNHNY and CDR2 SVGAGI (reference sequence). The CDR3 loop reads CASSYWTGGSYEQYF. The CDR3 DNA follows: TGTGCCAGCAGTTACTGGACAGGGGGCAGCTACGAGCAGTACTTC.

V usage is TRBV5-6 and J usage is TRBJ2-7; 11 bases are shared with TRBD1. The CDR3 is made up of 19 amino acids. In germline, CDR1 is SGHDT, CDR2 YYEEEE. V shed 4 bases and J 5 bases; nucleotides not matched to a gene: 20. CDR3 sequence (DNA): TGTGCCAGCAGCCCCCCCCGGGGACAGGGGGAGACAACACTGCACGAGCAGTACTTC. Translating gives CASSPPRGQGETTLHEQYF.